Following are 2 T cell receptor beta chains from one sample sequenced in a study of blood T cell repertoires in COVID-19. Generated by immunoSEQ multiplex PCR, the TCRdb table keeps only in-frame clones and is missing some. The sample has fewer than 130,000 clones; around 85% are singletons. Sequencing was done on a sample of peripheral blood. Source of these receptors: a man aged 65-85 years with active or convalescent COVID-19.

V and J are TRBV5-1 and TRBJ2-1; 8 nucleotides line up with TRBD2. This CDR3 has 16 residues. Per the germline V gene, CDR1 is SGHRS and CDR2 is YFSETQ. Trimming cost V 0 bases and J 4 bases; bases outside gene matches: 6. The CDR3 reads CASSLVAGGLYNEQFF. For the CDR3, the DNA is TGCGCCAGCAGCTTGGTGGCGGGAGGATTATACAATGAGCAGTTCTTC.

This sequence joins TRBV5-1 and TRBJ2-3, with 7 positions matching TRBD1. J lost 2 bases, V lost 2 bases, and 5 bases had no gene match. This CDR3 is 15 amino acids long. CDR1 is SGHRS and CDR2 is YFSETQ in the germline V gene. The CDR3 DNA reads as TGCGCCAGCAGCTTTCAAGGGGGCGACACAGATACGCAGTATTTT. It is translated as CASSFQGGDTDTQYF.